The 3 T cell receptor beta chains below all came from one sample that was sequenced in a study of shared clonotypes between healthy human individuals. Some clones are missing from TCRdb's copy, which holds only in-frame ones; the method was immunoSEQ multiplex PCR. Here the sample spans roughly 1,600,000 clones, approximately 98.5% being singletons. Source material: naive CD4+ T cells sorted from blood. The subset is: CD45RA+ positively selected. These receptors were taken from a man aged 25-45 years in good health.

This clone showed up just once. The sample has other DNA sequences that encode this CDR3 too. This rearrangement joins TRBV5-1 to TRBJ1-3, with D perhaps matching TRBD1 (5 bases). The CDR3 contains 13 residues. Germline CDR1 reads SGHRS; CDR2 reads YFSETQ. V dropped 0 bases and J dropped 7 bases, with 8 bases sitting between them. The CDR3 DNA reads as TGCGCCAGCAGCTTGGAACGGGGGAACACCATATATTTT. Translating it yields CASSLERGNTIYF.

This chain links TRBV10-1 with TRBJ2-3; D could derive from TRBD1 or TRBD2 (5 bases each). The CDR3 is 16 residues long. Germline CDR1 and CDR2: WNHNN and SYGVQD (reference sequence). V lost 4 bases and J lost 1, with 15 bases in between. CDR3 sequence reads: CASSGSPGPRTDTQYF. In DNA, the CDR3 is TGCGCCAGCAGTGGCTCCCCGGGACCCCGCACAGATACGCAGTATTTT.

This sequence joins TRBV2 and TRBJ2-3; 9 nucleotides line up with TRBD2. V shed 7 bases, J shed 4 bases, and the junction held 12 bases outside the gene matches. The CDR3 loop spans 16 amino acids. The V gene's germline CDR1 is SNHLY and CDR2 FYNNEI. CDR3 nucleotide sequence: TGTGCCAGCATCGGTAGCGGGAGTGGGTTGGCAGATACGCAGTATTTT. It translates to CASIGSGSGLADTQYF.